This entry describes one TCR beta chain. The sample is drawn from a study of blood T cell repertoires in COVID-19. Study-wide background: Italy, Spain and the United States were the sources of the convalescent and acute COVID-19 samples.

Per the authors' pipeline: Amplification with reference gene primers provided the estimates of nucleated cell counts. Sequencing was performed with immunoSEQ multiplex PCR; in TCRdb, only in-frame clones are kept and a portion is missing. V and J calls and clone size are copied from that table; D and trimming were computed from the DNA. This table holds around 380,000 clones, around 87% found once. Germline-derived CDR1 and CDR2 are ENHRY and SYGVKD. Trimming took 10 bases from V and 0 from J, leaving 15 bases between them. CDR3 length: 14 residues. Individuals drawn from around 25 US areas were about 18 to 89 years old. All recovered Cohort 3 donors got two negative PCRs, got clearance, or saw symptom resolution.

The sample consisted of PBMCs or T cells enriched from blood (not recorded which). The TCR originated in a man aged 25-45 years who had recovered from COVID-19. The chain is built from TRBV10-3 and TRBJ1-1; maybe TRBD1 (6 bases). The CDR3 here is CATHRDPMNTEAFF. CDR3 sequence (DNA): TGTGCCACCCACAGGGATCCCATGAACACTGAAGCTTTCTTT.